This T cell receptor beta chain appears in the sequencing data of a study of T-cell memory formation after mild COVID-19. Per germline, CDR1 LNHDA and CDR2 SQIVND (reference sequence). The V end was cut by 4 bases, the J end by 4 bases, with 11 bases between. The CDR3 totals 15 residues. Each CDR3 protein gets one entry after TCRdb re-called the 5' RACE reads with MiXCR. In the table there are 400,000 or so distinct CDR3 sequences, around 20% of which are singletons. This rearrangement joins TRBV19 to TRBJ2-6, with D perhaps TRBD1 (5 bases). Sequencing used PBMCs or a T cell subset sorted from them (not recorded which). The TCR was taken from an adult woman who had mild COVID-19 (a few samples of this study predate the infection). Cell type and time point are not known. This CDR3 reads CASSRTGPGANVLTF. The CDR3, as DNA: TGTGCCAGTAGTAGAACAGGACCAGGGGCCAACGTCCTGACTTTC.